The TCR beta chain described here comes from a study of blood T cell repertoires in COVID-19. Study-wide context: Sources were T cells, B-cell-depleted T cells, or PBMCs; the material itself was cDNA or gDNA.

The CDR3 has 15 residues. Germline CDR1 reads LGHNA; CDR2 reads YNFKEQ. V shed 0 bases, J shed 3 bases, and the junction held 3 bases outside the gene matches. Seattle patient enrollment occurred during active infection, with longitudinal follow-up thereafter. Only in-frame clones appear in the TCRdb table, and some are missing; sequencing was by immunoSEQ multiplex PCR. This table holds under 200,000 clones, 85% to 90% found once. This clone was counted a few times. This sequence joins TRBV4-2 and TRBJ1-2; TRBD1 agrees at 8 bases. The sequencing sample was made of peripheral blood. The sequence came from a woman in her seventies with COVID-19, enrolled during active disease. Here the CDR3 reads CASSQDNRGDYGYTF. CDR3 DNA: TGTGCCAGCAGCCAAGACAACAGGGGGGACTATGGCTACACCTTC.